A single sample gave rise to the 11 T cell receptor beta chains below, sequenced in a study of T cell repertoires in cytomegalovirus infection. TCRdb analysed the reads with MiXCR anew, one entry per CDR3 protein. Altogether roughly 320,000 distinct CDR3 sequences are present, approximately 9.5% being singletons, with the ten largest covering approximately 4.5%. The source material was PBMCs. The receptors here all came from a human donor in good health (CMV status not recorded). Some clones in this sample may be carry-over from other donors' samples.

There are a few counts of this clonotype. The genes are TRBV28 and TRBJ1-4, with D uncertain. The CDR3 length is 14 residues. Germline lookup yields CDR1 MDHEN and CDR2 SYDVKM. V lost 5 bases to trimming and J lost 6 bases, with 13 bases between them. The CDR3: CASSLRRLDEKLFF. CDR3 DNA sequence: TGTGCCAGCAGTCTCCGTAGGTTGGATGAAAAACTGTTTTTT.

This clonotype was picked up a small number of times. V gene TRBV28 combines with J gene TRBJ1-4; possibly TRBD1 for D (5 bases). This CDR3 is 15 amino acids long. Trimming pared 5 bases from V and 0 bases from J, leaving 10 bases between. Germline V CDR1 and CDR2: MDHEN, SYDVKM. The CDR3: CASSRRGATNEKLFF. The CDR3 DNA sequence: TGTGCCAGCAGTCGAAGGGGAGCAACTAATGAAAAACTGTTTTTT.

This clonotype was counted only a few times. The chain links TRBV4-2 to TRBJ1-1, with D possibly being TRBD1 (6 bases). CDR1 is LGHNA and CDR2 is YNFKEQ in the germline V gene. The V end lost 6 bases, the J end lost 7 bases, and 18 bases lay between the germline ends. The CDR3 contains 14 residues. Here the CDR3 reads CASRGTKGLGEAFF. Written as DNA, the CDR3 is TGTGCCAGCAGGGGGACAAAGGGGTTGGGTGAAGCTTTCTTT.

This clonotype appeared a few times. This chain links TRBV6-6 with TRBJ2-1; 10 bases match TRBD2. Per germline, CDR1 MNHNY and CDR2 SVGAGI (reference sequence). The CDR3 length is 16 residues. With V trimmed by 1 base and J by 9 bases, 9 bases remained unmatched. The CDR3 nucleotides are TGTGCCAGCAGTTACTACTTAGCGGGGGGAAACGCTGAGCAGTTCTTC. Translating it yields CASSYYLAGGNAEQFF.

The table lists this clonotype with many counts. CDR3 coding DNA: TGTGCCAGCAGCCTCGGAACAGTTTACTCCTACGAGCAGTACTTC. Translated, it gives CASSLGTVYSYEQYF. The chain carries TRBV7-2 and TRBJ2-7; D unclear. The CDR3 runs to 15 residues. Germline loops: CDR1 SGHTA, CDR2 FQGNSA. Trimming pared 5 bases from V and 0 bases from J, leaving 14 bases between.

This clonotype was found many times. V is TRBV7-2 and J is TRBJ1-1, with D uncertain. The CDR3 spans 15 residues. Germline V gene lookup returns CDR1 SGHTA and CDR2 FQGNSA. V was shortened by 0 bases and J by 0 bases, with 8 bases between the two germline ends. The DNA of the CDR3 is TGTGCCAGCAGCTTAGCGCTCAACATGAACACTGAAGCTTTCTTT. Translation: CASSLALNMNTEAFF.

This chain links TRBV12-3 or TRBV12-4 with TRBJ1-5, with D unclear. The CDR3 totals 13 residues. V was pared by 7 bases and J by 5 bases, with 12 bases between. In DNA form, the CDR3 reads TGTGCCAGCAAAAACCGGTGGGATCAGCCCCAGCATTTT. Amino acid sequence: CASKNRWDQPQHF.

The chain uses TRBV7-2 and TRBJ2-7, with TRBD1 as a possible D gene (5 bases). The V end was cut by 5 bases, the J end by 8 bases, with 16 bases between. The CDR3 runs 13 residues. CDR1 is SGHTA and CDR2 is FQGNSA in the germline V gene. CDR3 in DNA: TGTGCCAGCAGCCCTTACCGGCTGGACAAGCAGTACTTC. Translation: CASSPYRLDKQYF.

Many counts were recorded for this clonotype. The chain employs TRBV6-2 or TRBV6-3 and TRBJ2-6; 7 bases are a match to TRBD1. Trimming cost V 11 bases and J 0 bases; bases outside gene matches: 10. This CDR3 spans 16 amino acids. Per germline, CDR1 MNHEY and CDR2 SVGEGT. In DNA form, the CDR3 reads TGTGCCGGACGGGGACAGAAGAGCTCTGGGGCCAACGTCCTGACTTTC. This encodes CAGRGQKSSGANVLTF.

This clonotype was observed a few times. This CDR3 is CASSPSADFNQPQHF. For the CDR3, the DNA is TGTGCCAGCTCACCATCGGCGGACTTCAATCAGCCCCAGCATTTT. The V call is TRBV18, the J call TRBJ1-5, with unresolved D. The germline CDR1 and CDR2 sequences are KGHSH and LQKENI. V was trimmed by 2 bases and J by 3 bases, leaving 11 bases between them. The CDR3 covers 15 residues.

In its sample, this clonotype was seen a few times. The chain employs TRBV28 and TRBJ1-6, with D uncertain. Trimming pared 2 bases from V and 10 bases from J, leaving 9 bases between. Germline lookup yields CDR1 MDHEN and CDR2 SYDVKM. This CDR3 region has 13 residues. In DNA, the CDR3 is TGTGCCAGCAGTTTACAATCCGGCTCACCCCTCCACTTT. Translated, it gives CASSLQSGSPLHF.